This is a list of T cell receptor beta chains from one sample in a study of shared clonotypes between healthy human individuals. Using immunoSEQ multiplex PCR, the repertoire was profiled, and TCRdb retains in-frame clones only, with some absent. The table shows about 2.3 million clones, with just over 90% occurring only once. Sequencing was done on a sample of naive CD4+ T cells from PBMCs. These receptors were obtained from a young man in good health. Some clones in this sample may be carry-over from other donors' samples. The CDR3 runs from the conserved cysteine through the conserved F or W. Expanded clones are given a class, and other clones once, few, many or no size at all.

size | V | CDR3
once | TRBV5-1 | CASSLAGGVQRERKYEQYF
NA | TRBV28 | CASSPSWGGYEQYF
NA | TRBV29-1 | CSVQTGTSTDTQYF
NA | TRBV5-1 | CASSLAQGANVGELFF
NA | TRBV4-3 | CASSRGLAGPTYEQYF
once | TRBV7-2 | CASSGQSGGGTDTQYF
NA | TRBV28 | CASRTGGLYEQYF
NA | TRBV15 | CATSRGIGKGSSEKLFF
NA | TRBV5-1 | CASSLMGLGTGELFF
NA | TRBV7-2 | CASTPGETQYF
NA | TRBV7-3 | CASSPSGGYEQYF
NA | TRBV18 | CASSPPGETQYF
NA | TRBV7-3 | CASSPGRDTEAFF
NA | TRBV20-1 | CSARDNGELFF
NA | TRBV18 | CASSPQQGAGEKLFF
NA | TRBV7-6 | CASSLAAGTAPLDEQYF
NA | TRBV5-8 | CASSLWELADSYNEQFF
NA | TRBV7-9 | CASSYRDGNTGELFF
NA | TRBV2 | CASSEASYGYTF
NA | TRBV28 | CASSLGGFGTDTQYF
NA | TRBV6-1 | CASSERGFQPQHF
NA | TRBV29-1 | CSAAQGTVSYEQYF
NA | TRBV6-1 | CASSAVFDTQYF
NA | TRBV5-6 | CASSLGAGRNEQFF
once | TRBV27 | CASSSRLAGGPYEQYF